The 25 T cell receptor beta chains reported below all come from one sample, sequenced in a study of T-cell memory formation after mild COVID-19. One entry per CDR3 protein results from TCRdb running MiXCR on the 5' RACE reads. The repertoire holds 450,000 or so distinct CDR3 sequences, approximately 20% seen once, with roughly 8% in the top ten. The specimen sequenced was PBMCs or a T cell subset sorted from them (not recorded which). Receptor source: an adult woman who had mild COVID-19 (a few samples of this study predate the infection). Cell type and time point are not known.

In its sample, this clonotype was seen a few times. The J gene is TRBJ2-5, the V gene TRBV2; 9 bases agree with TRBD1. The CDR3 has 15 amino acids. Germline V gene data show CDR1 as SNHLY and CDR2 as FYNNEI. With V trimmed by 6 bases and J by 5 bases, 10 bases remained unmatched. The CDR3 DNA reads TGTGCCAGCAGACGCCGTGGGACAGGGAGGGAGACCCAGTACTTC. Translation gives CASRRRGTGRETQYF. The complete variable domain, with remaining parts taken from reference TRBV2 and TRBJ2-5, reads EPEVTQTPSHQVTQMGQEVILRCVPISNHLYFYWYRQILGQKVEFLVSFYNNEISEKSEIFDDQFSVERPDGSNFTLKIRSTKLEDSAMYFCASRRRGTGRETQYFGPGTRLLVL.

The chain uses TRBV4-1 and TRBJ2-7; a possible D gene is TRBD2 (5 bases). V was pared by 0 bases and J by 6 bases, with 12 bases between. Germline lookup yields CDR1 MGHRA and CDR2 YSYEKL. This CDR3 has 14 amino acids. The CDR3 DNA reads TGCGCCAGCAGCCAAGACCCAAGAGGAGGCGAGCAGTACTTC. It translates to CASSQDPRGGEQYF.

This clonotype was seen only a few times. This chain joins TRBV3-1 and TRBJ2-7; maybe TRBD2 (5 bases). The ends were cut back, 3 bases at V and 6 bases at J, with 15 bases in the middle. The germline gives CDR1 LGHDT, CDR2 YNNKEL (reference sequence). CDR3 length equals 14 residues. The CDR3 DNA sequence: TGTGCCAGCAGCCACGATACGGGAAACTCCGAGCAGTACTTC. Its protein is CASSHDTGNSEQYF.

This chain uses TRBV12-3 or TRBV12-4 with TRBJ2-1; D assignment may be TRBD1 or TRBD2 (5 bases each). V was cut by 6 bases and J by 1 base, with 16 bases left in between. The CDR3 contains 16 residues. Here the CDR3 DNA reads TGTGCCAGCAGACCCCCGGGACGGCGTTCCTACAATGAGCAGTTCTTC. Its translation is CASRPPGRRSYNEQFF.

A few counts support this clonotype. The V call is TRBV7-2, the J call TRBJ2-7; weak D call: TRBD2 (5 bases). The CDR3 runs 15 residues. With 4 bases removed from V and 4 bases from J, the gap between germline ends came to 17 bases. Germline V gene data show CDR1 as SGHTA and CDR2 as FQGNSA. The chain's CDR3 is CASSSTVDSRYEQYF. The DNA of the CDR3 is TGTGCCAGCAGCTCTACAGTGGACTCCCGGTACGAGCAGTACTTC. Complete variable domain (other parts from reference TRBV7-2 and TRBJ2-7): GAGVSQSPSNKVTEKGKDVELRCDPISGHTALYWYRQSLGQGLEFLIYFQGNSAPDKSGLPSDRFSAERTGGSVSTLTIQRTQQEDSAVYLCASSSTVDSRYEQYFGPGTRLTVT.

The chain carries TRBV20-1 and TRBJ2-7, with 7 bases identical to TRBD2. CDR3 length equals 14 residues. The junction had 7 bases not matched to a gene; V was cut back by 3 bases and J by 2 bases. Germline loops: CDR1 DFQATT, CDR2 SNEGSKA (reference sequence). The CDR3 region is CSARGTTATYEQYF. DNA for the CDR3: TGCAGTGCTAGGGGGACTACCGCAACCTACGAGCAGTACTTC.

This clonotype was seen a few times. The chain couples TRBV6-5 to TRBJ2-5; D gene ambiguous. The V gene lost 5 bases and the J gene lost 7 bases, with 8 bases spanning the gap. This CDR3 has 11 residues. CDR1 MNHEY and CDR2 SVGAGI come from the germline V gene. CDR3 in DNA: TGTGCCAGCAGTCGAGAGAGGACCCAGTACTTC. Protein sequence: CASSRERTQYF.

The genes are TRBV15 and TRBJ1-1; D unclear. Germline V gives CDR1 LNHNV, CDR2 YYDKDF (reference sequence). Trimming cost V 4 bases and J 3 bases, with 15 bases left between them. The CDR3 is 15 residues long. The CDR3 DNA is TGTGCCACCAGCAAGGCGCCCATAGTCGACACTGAAGCTTTCTTT. Residues: CATSKAPIVDTEAFF.

This clonotype came up a few times. V gene TRBV6-5 combines with J gene TRBJ1-6; perhaps TRBD1 as D (5 bases). The CDR3 is made up of 13 amino acids. The V end was cut by 4 bases, the J end by 8 bases, with 9 bases between. Germline V gene lookup returns CDR1 MNHEY and CDR2 SVGAGI. The CDR3 sequence is CASSLRGDSPLHF. CDR3 nucleotide sequence: TGTGCCAGCAGTTTAAGAGGGGATTCACCCCTCCACTTT.

This clonotype was seen only a few times. J is TRBJ2-7 and V is TRBV9, with D perhaps TRBD2 (6 bases). The CDR3 runs 13 residues. The germline gives CDR1 SGDLS, CDR2 YYNGEE. Trimming took off 2 bases at V and 2 bases at J, with 8 bases between the two ends. The CDR3 loop is CASSVGLAYEQYF. The CDR3 DNA sequence: TGTGCCAGCAGCGTGGGACTCGCCTACGAGCAGTACTTC.

In its sample, this clonotype was seen a few times. The CDR3 DNA reads TGTGCCAGCAGCTCAAGGGACAGTGGCTATGGCTACACCTTC. Its protein is CASSSRDSGYGYTF. This chain joins TRBV7-9 and TRBJ1-2; 7 bases are a match to TRBD1. V was pared by 4 bases and J by 4 bases, with 6 bases of the junction left unmatched. The CDR3 runs to 14 residues. Germline V CDR1 and CDR2: SEHNR, FQNEAQ (reference sequence).

The chain links TRBV14 to TRBJ2-1; D is uncertain. Germline CDR1 reads SGHDN; CDR2 reads FVKESK. This CDR3 comprises 13 residues. V lost 4 bases and J 4 bases, leaving 8 bases between the germline ends. CDR3 loop: CASSPRLYNEQFF. DNA for the CDR3: TGTGCCAGCAGCCCCAGGTTGTACAATGAGCAGTTCTTC.

This clonotype was observed a handful of times. V gene TRBV6-1 combines with J gene TRBJ2-7; 10 bases fit TRBD2. Germline trimming cut 0 bases from V and 2 bases from J; bases unmatched to any gene: 1. Looked up from germline, CDR1 is MNHNS and CDR2 is SASEGT. This CDR3 comprises 15 residues. CDR3 protein: CASSEASGGAYEQYF. CDR3 in DNA: TGTGCCAGCAGTGAAGCGAGCGGGGGGGCCTACGAGCAGTACTTC.

The rearrangement joins TRBV18 to TRBJ1-1; 7 nucleotides match TRBD1. The CDR3 sequence is 12 residues long. Trimming cost V 6 bases and J 3 bases; bases outside gene matches: 1. Per germline, CDR1 KGHSH and CDR2 LQKENI. This CDR3 reads CASSTGDTEAFF. The CDR3 DNA reads TGTGCCAGCTCTACAGGGGACACTGAAGCTTTCTTT.

This clonotype was seen a few times. The J gene is TRBJ1-5, the V gene TRBV12-3 or TRBV12-4; TRBD1 might be the D (5 bases). V dropped 3 bases and J dropped 5 bases, with 8 bases sitting between them. This CDR3 contains 13 residues. CDR3 sequence (DNA): TGTGCCAGCAGTTTCCTCAGGGATCAGCCCCAGCATTTT. Its protein product is CASSFLRDQPQHF.

This chain uses TRBV5-1 with TRBJ2-3, with TRBD1 as a possible D gene (6 bases). Trimming cost V 7 bases and J 2 bases, with 11 bases left between them. CDR1 SGHRS and CDR2 YFSETQ come from the germline V gene. The CDR3 consists of 13 residues. The CDR3 nucleotides read TGCGCCAGCGGACAGTCATCCACAGATACGCAGTATTTT. Translating gives CASGQSSTDTQYF.

In this sample, this clonotype turned up a few times. The V call is TRBV4-1, the J call TRBJ2-3; tentatively, D is TRBD1 or TRBD2 (5 bases each). Deletions cut 2 bases from V and 1 base from J, with 16 bases between. There are 17 residues in the CDR3. The V gene's germline CDR1 is MGHRA and CDR2 YSYEKL. CDR3 nucleotide sequence: TGCGCCAGCAGCCAACTCGTCAGGGAGAGGGGCACAGATACGCAGTATTTT. Its protein is CASSQLVRERGTDTQYF.

J is TRBJ2-3 and V is TRBV7-2, with TRBD2 identical over 7 bases. The germline V gene has CDR1 SGHTA and CDR2 FQGNSA. J lost 5 bases, V lost 2 bases, and 4 bases had no gene match. This CDR3 comprises 14 residues. The CDR3 DNA reads TGTGCCAGCAGCTTATTTCGCGGGAGAGATACGCAGTATTTT. Amino acid sequence: CASSLFRGRDTQYF.

The chain couples TRBV12-3 or TRBV12-4 to TRBJ1-5; D possibly corresponds to TRBD1 (6 bases). V gave up 6 bases and J gave up 10 bases, with 13 bases separating them. This CDR3 spans 12 amino acids. This CDR3 is CASRRTVTPQHF. DNA of the CDR3: TGTGCCAGCAGGAGGACAGTCACACCCCAGCATTTT.

V and J are TRBV19 and TRBJ1-1; TRBD1 aligns across 8 bases. V was pared by 6 bases and J by 11 bases, with 8 bases of the junction left unmatched. CDR3 size: 12 residues. CDR1 LNHDA and CDR2 SQIVND come from the germline V gene (reference sequence). The CDR3 DNA reads as TGTGCCAGTAGAACACTACAGGGGGGCGCTTTCTTT. It encodes CASRTLQGGAFF. The whole variable domain, filled in from reference TRBV19 and TRBJ1-1, reads DGGITQSPKYLFRKEGQNVTLSCEQNLNHDAMYWYRQDPGQGLRLIYYSQIVNDFQKGDIAEGYSVSREKKESFPLTVTSAQKNPTAFYLCASRTLQGGAFFGQGTRLTVV.

This clonotype was recorded a few times. V usage is TRBV15 and J usage is TRBJ1-2; TRBD1 matches 11 bases. The CDR3 has 17 residues. Germline lookup yields CDR1 LNHNV and CDR2 YYDKDF (reference sequence). Losses at the gene ends were 3 bases for V and 6 bases for J; bases not matched to a gene: 12. CDR3 nucleotides: TGTGCCACCAGCAGTGGAGGGACAGGGGGTTCCCCGCATGGCTACACCTTC. Residues: CATSSGGTGGSPHGYTF.

In its sample, this clonotype was seen a few times. This chain links TRBV24-1 with TRBJ2-5, with D possibly being TRBD2 (5 bases). Trimming took off 5 bases at V and 0 bases at J, with 6 bases between the two ends. The CDR3 is 13 residues long. Germline-derived CDR1 and CDR2 are KGHDR and SFDVKD. The CDR3 here is CATSVAHQETQYF. CDR3 bases: TGTGCCACCAGTGTAGCGCACCAAGAGACCCAGTACTTC.

This clonotype was picked up a small number of times. V and J are TRBV2 and TRBJ2-2; D uncertain. Trimming cost V 6 bases and J 3 bases, with 11 bases left between them. The CDR3 is 14 residues long. Germline loops: CDR1 SNHLY, CDR2 FYNNEI. CDR3 amino acids: CASRTDRYTGELFF. The CDR3 DNA sequence: TGTGCCAGCAGGACCGACCGCTACACCGGGGAGCTGTTTTTT.

This clonotype occurred many times. The gene calls are TRBV7-2 and TRBJ2-7, with a possible D match to TRBD2 (6 bases). The CDR3 runs 15 residues. Trimming shortened V by 5 bases and J by 4 bases, and 18 bases separated the two germline ends. Per germline, CDR1 SGHTA and CDR2 FQGNSA. The chain's CDR3 is CASSTSRLPSYEQYF. The DNA of the CDR3 is TGTGCCAGCAGCACTAGCCGGCTTCCTTCATACGAGCAGTACTTC.

This clonotype came up a few times. V usage is TRBV11-2 and J usage is TRBJ2-1; D is perhaps TRBD2 (6 bases). Looked up from germline, CDR1 is SGHAT and CDR2 is FQNNGV. This CDR3 comprises 16 residues. V dropped 5 bases and J dropped 0 bases, with 14 bases sitting between them. Written as DNA, the CDR3 is TGTGCCAGCAGCGGAGGGGCCAAAAGCTCCTACAATGAGCAGTTCTTC. Translation gives CASSGGAKSSYNEQFF.